Listed below are T cell receptor beta chains from one sample, sequenced in a study of beta chain features in type 1 diabetes. Assay: immunoSEQ multiplex PCR; the TCRdb copy retains only in-frame clones and omits some. The table records 150,000 to 180,000 clones, approximately 10% of them present only once. Sequencing used central memory CD4+ T cells from blood. All receptors come from a man under 40 with type 1 diabetes. Each CDR3 is given with its conserved first and last residue. Each record gives: J gene, clone size, D gene, V gene, CDR3 protein, CDR3 DNA. D genes are given only for firm matches. Size is stated for part of the rows, as once, few or many counts, or as a class when the clone is expanded.

>TRBJ2-5|.|TRBD1|TRBV25-1
CASASRTGGGETQYF
TGTGCCAGCGCTAGTCGGACAGGGGGCGGAGAGACCCAGTACTTC
>TRBJ2-7|.|TRBD1|TRBV28
CASRTGNRGREQYF
TGTGCCAGCAGAACGGGAAACAGGGGGCGCGAGCAGTACTTC
>TRBJ2-5|.|TRBD1|TRBV7-6
CASSPGGLETQYF
TGTGCCAGCAGCCCAGGGGGCCTGGAGACCCAGTACTTC
>TRBJ2-7|.|.|TRBV28
CASSSGQGNSYEQYF
.
>TRBJ2-3|.|.|TRBV28
CASSPRTDTQYF
TGTGCCAGCAGTCCCAGGACAGATACGCAGTATTTT
>TRBJ1-1|few|.|TRBV9
CASSADLGVAFF
TGTGCCAGCAGCGCTGACCTGGGAGTAGCTTTCTTT
>TRBJ1-5|.|.|TRBV2
CASSPLDRSQPQHF
TGTGCCAGCAGTCCCCTCGACAGGTCTCAGCCCCAGCATTTT
>TRBJ2-1|.|TRBD2|TRBV5-4
CASSSTSGSYNEQFF
TGTGCCAGCAGCTCGACTAGCGGGAGCTACAATGAGCAGTTCTTC
>TRBJ2-5|few|.|TRBV20-1
CSAPPGETQYF
TGCAGTGCTCCCCCCGGGGAGACCCAGTACTTC
>TRBJ2-1|few|.|TRBV19
CASRRGLAVGEQFF
TGTGCCAGTAGACGTGGACTGGCGGTCGGTGAGCAGTTCTTC
>TRBJ2-1|few|TRBD2|TRBV5-6
CASSTGLYNEQFF
TGTGCCAGCAGCACGGGACTATACAATGAGCAGTTCTTC
>TRBJ1-5|.|.|TRBV27
CASSFVSVSNQPQHF
TGTGCCAGCAGTTTTGTGTCGGTCAGCAATCAGCCCCAGCATTTT
>TRBJ2-7|.|TRBD1|TRBV4-3
CASSQEGQGRYEQYF
TGCGCCAGCAGCCAAGAAGGACAGGGTCGGTACGAGCAGTACTTC
>TRBJ2-1|.|.|TRBV5-1
CASSHSSSYNEQFF
TGCGCCAGCAGTCACTCTAGCTCCTACAATGAGCAGTTCTTC
>TRBJ2-1|.|TRBD1|TRBV28
CASRSGGPPGRDNEQFF
TGTGCCAGCAGGTCAGGGGGACCCCCGGGGCGGGACAATGAGCAGTTCTTC
>TRBJ1-2|few|TRBD1|TRBV28
CASSPPGGSNYGYTF
TGTGCCAGCAGTCCGCCAGGGGGGAGTAACTATGGCTACACCTTC
>TRBJ1-4|.|TRBD1|TRBV29-1
CSVLQGDEKLFF
TGCAGCGTACTACAGGGGGATGAAAAACTGTTTTTT
>TRBJ2-5|.|.|TRBV19
CASSRQALSGETQYF
TGTGCCAGTAGTAGACAGGCGCTTTCTGGAGAGACCCAGTACTTC
>TRBJ2-2|.|TRBD1|TRBV29-1
CSFCRDSANTGELFF
TGCAGCTTCTGTCGGGACAGCGCGAACACCGGGGAGCTGTTTTTT
>TRBJ2-3|.|TRBD2|TRBV18
CASSPRATSGNTDTQYF
TGTGCCAGCTCACCACGGGCAACTAGCGGGAACACAGATACGCAGTATTTT
>TRBJ1-2|.|TRBD1|TRBV19
CASEPGQGYGYTF
TGTGCCAGTGAACCGGGACAGGGTTATGGCTACACCTTC
>TRBJ2-5|few|.|TRBV6-6
CASTPGRNEETQYF
TGTGCCAGCACCCCAGGGAGGAATGAAGAGACCCAGTACTTC
>TRBJ2-7|.|.|TRBV28
CASSDPREQYF
TGTGCCAGCAGTGATCCGAGAGAGCAGTACTTC
>TRBJ1-1|.|.|TRBV5-1
CASSFSGTAANTEAFF
TGCGCCAGCAGCTTTTCGGGAACGGCGGCGAACACTGAAGCTTTCTTT
>TRBJ2-3|.|.|TRBV20-1
CSVNFNTQYF
TGCAGTGTTAATTTTAATACGCAGTATTTT
>TRBJ1-5|.|.|TRBV7-9
CASSLWGDFQPQHF
TGTGCCAGCAGCTTGTGGGGGGACTTTCAGCCCCAGCATTTT
>TRBJ1-5|few|.|TRBV2
CASRLLENQPQHF
TGTGCCAGCAGACTGCTGGAGAATCAGCCCCAGCATTTT
>TRBJ2-2|few|TRBD2|TRBV28
CASSLPTTSQGGELFF
TGTGCCAGCAGTTTACCCACGACTAGCCAGGGCGGGGAGCTGTTTTTT
>TRBJ2-1|many|.|TRBV28
CASSPPTRTNEQFF
TGTGCCAGCAGTCCGCCGACTAGGACGAATGAGCAGTTCTTC
>TRBJ2-5|few|.|TRBV4-2
CASSQDSPQETQYF
TGTGCCAGCAGCCAAGACAGTCCCCAAGAGACCCAGTACTTC
>TRBJ2-1|many|TRBD2|TRBV11-2
CASGLLAGAWNEQFF
TGTGCCAGCGGCCTCCTAGCGGGAGCCTGGAATGAGCAGTTCTTC
>TRBJ1-1|.|TRBD1|TRBV4-3
CASSRIIQGENTEAFF
TGCGCCAGCAGCCGCATTATACAGGGGGAGAACACTGAAGCTTTCTTT
>TRBJ2-5|few|TRBD2|TRBV5-1
CASSLGTSGQETQYF
TGCGCCAGCAGCCTCGGGACTAGTGGCCAAGAGACCCAGTACTTC
>TRBJ2-1|.|TRBD2|TRBV18
CASSTREGLNEQFF
TGTGCCAGCTCTACGCGGGAGGGCCTCAATGAGCAGTTCTTC